The 24 T cell receptor beta chains reported below all come from one sample, sequenced in a study of T-cell memory formation after mild COVID-19. TCRdb ran MiXCR on the 5' RACE reads and lists one entry per CDR3 protein. Of just over 150,000 distinct CDR3 sequences listed, roughly 30% were seen once; the top ten hold more than 10%. The sequencing input was PBMCs or a T cell subset sorted from them (not recorded which). All receptors derive from an adult woman who had mild COVID-19 (a few samples of this study predate the infection). Cell type and time point are not known.

In this sample, this clonotype turned up a few times. This chain links TRBV20-1 with TRBJ2-7; D gene ambiguous. Germline CDR1 reads DFQATT; CDR2 reads SNEGSKA (reference sequence). The CDR3 totals 12 residues. The CDR3 protein is CSSFGSYGEQYF. The CDR3 bases are TGCAGCAGCTTTGGATCCTACGGGGAGCAGTACTTC.

This rearrangement joins TRBV20-1 to TRBJ2-1; 10 bases map to TRBD2. This CDR3 is built from 15 residues. Unmatched junction bases numbered 7, after V lost 2 bases and J lost 6 bases. CDR1 and CDR2 from the germline V gene are DFQATT and SNEGSKA (reference sequence). The chain's CDR3 is CSARSLAGPGNEQFF. The DNA of the CDR3 is TGCAGTGCTAGATCACTAGCGGGACCTGGCAATGAGCAGTTCTTC.

The V and J genes are TRBV21-1 and TRBJ2-7; TRBD2, the D gene given by the table, was not confirmed from the DNA. TRBV21-1 is recorded as a pseudogene. This CDR3 contains 16 residues. In DNA, the CDR3 is TGTGCCAGCAGCAATCCGATAACCAAGGAGGACTACGAGCAGTACTTC. This codes for CASSNPITKEDYEQYF.

The chain has TRBV9 and TRBJ1-6; no reliable D call. V shed 4 bases and J shed 7 bases, with 21 bases lying between them. Germline CDR1 reads SGDLS; CDR2 reads YYNGEE. CDR3 size: 17 residues. This CDR3 reads CASSPHVGLTKNSPLHF. DNA for the CDR3: TGTGCCAGCAGCCCCCACGTTGGGCTCACGAAGAATTCACCCCTCCACTTT.

This clonotype was picked up a small number of times. This sequence joins TRBV6-5 and TRBJ2-1, with 9 bases aligning to TRBD2. This CDR3 has 15 residues. Germline V CDR1 and CDR2: MNHEY, SVGAGI. J gave up 0 bases and V 5 bases, and 2 bases lay outside the gene matches. The CDR3 reads CASSRLAVSYNEQFF. CDR3 nucleotide sequence: TGTGCCAGCAGTCGACTAGCGGTCTCCTACAATGAGCAGTTCTTC.

The chain links TRBV5-1 to TRBJ1-3; D ambiguous. Per the germline V gene, CDR1 is SGHRS and CDR2 is YFSETQ. Trimming cost V 0 bases and J 1 base, with 14 bases left between them. This CDR3 has 17 residues. This CDR3 is CASSLAAAGSSGNTIYF. Written as DNA, the CDR3 is TGCGCCAGCAGCTTGGCCGCGGCAGGATCATCTGGAAACACCATATATTTT.

The genes are TRBV7-9 and TRBJ2-3, with 15 bases matching TRBD2. The CDR3 covers 17 residues. From germline, CDR1 is SEHNR and CDR2 FQNEAQ (reference sequence). V shed 5 bases and J 4 bases; nucleotides not matched to a gene: 7. The CDR3 spells CASSLGTSGRFADTQYF. As DNA, the CDR3 is TGTGCCAGCAGCCTCGGGACTAGCGGGAGGTTTGCAGATACGCAGTATTTT.

In this sample, this clonotype turned up a few times. This chain links TRBV12-3 or TRBV12-4 with TRBJ2-7; possibly TRBD2 for D (8 bases). CDR3 length: 14 residues. V gave up 5 bases and J gave up 7 bases, with 18 bases separating them. This chain's CDR3 is CASSLGVAGQEQYF. The CDR3 region has the DNA TGTGCCAGCAGTCTGGGAGTAGCGGGACAGGAGCAGTACTTC.

The chain couples TRBV24-1 to TRBJ2-4, with D perhaps given as TRBD1 or TRBD2 (5 bases each). Germline V gene data show CDR1 as KGHDR and CDR2 as SFDVKD. V gave up 2 bases and J gave up 1 base, with 5 bases separating them. The CDR3 totals 14 residues. The CDR3 DNA is TGTGCCACCAGTGATTGGGGGGCCAAAAACATTCAGTACTTC. It codes for CATSDWGAKNIQYF.

This CDR3 is CASSSLAGGGNEQFF. The CDR3, as DNA: TGTGCCAGCAGCTCGCTAGCGGGGGGTGGCAATGAGCAGTTCTTC. The genes are TRBV7-6 and TRBJ2-1; 11 bases align to TRBD2. V gave up 4 bases and J gave up 6 bases; unmatched junction bases: 5. This CDR3 comprises 15 residues. Germline V CDR1 and CDR2: SGHVS, FNYEAQ.

The CDR3 spells CASSLSDAWGYTF. As DNA, the CDR3 is TGCGCCAGCAGCTTGTCGGACGCCTGGGGCTACACCTTC. The rearrangement joins TRBV5-1 to TRBJ1-2; D remains ambiguous. Germline V gene data show CDR1 as SGHRS and CDR2 as YFSETQ. This CDR3 has 13 residues. The V end lost 1 base, the J end lost 8 bases, and 12 bases lay between the germline ends.

In its sample, this clonotype is medium-sized. The chain couples TRBV7-9 to TRBJ2-3; D possibly matches TRBD1 or TRBD2 (6 bases each). The V end was cut by 5 bases, the J end by 4 bases, with 28 bases between. Germline V gives CDR1 SEHNR, CDR2 FQNEAQ (reference sequence). The CDR3 is 19 amino acids. CDR3 coding DNA: TGTGCCAGCAGCCCTAGGACAGCTGCCGGGCGGACTACCCCAGATACGCAGTATTTT. Translation: CASSPRTAAGRTTPDTQYF.

The V gene is TRBV20-1, the J gene TRBJ1-5; D gene ambiguous. The length of the CDR3 is 14 residues. Trimming cost V 2 bases and J 1 base, with 9 bases left between them. Germline CDR1 reads DFQATT; CDR2 reads SNEGSKA (reference sequence). The CDR3, as DNA: TGCAGTGCTAGATTAGGGATAAGCAATCAGCCCCAGCATTTT. Translated, it gives CSARLGISNQPQHF.

This clonotype has only a few counts. V usage is TRBV20-1 and J usage is TRBJ1-5; 7 nucleotides align to TRBD1. CDR3 length: 14 amino acids. The trim removed 6 bases at V and 7 bases at J, leaving 12 bases unmatched. Germline CDR1 and CDR2: DFQATT and SNEGSKA (reference sequence). The CDR3 is CSALRTGWSQPQHF. CDR3 coding DNA: TGCAGTGCCCTCAGGACAGGTTGGTCCCAGCCCCAGCATTTT.

The chain couples TRBV12-3 or TRBV12-4 to TRBJ1-5, with unresolved D. The CDR3 extends over 12 amino acids. The V gene lost 3 bases and the J gene lost 7 bases, with 7 bases spanning the gap. In nucleotides, the CDR3 is TGTGCCAGCAGTTTTTCTTCCCAGCCCCAGCATTTT. It yields the protein CASSFSSQPQHF.

The rearrangement links TRBV27 to TRBJ1-1; D gene unclear. V was clipped by 3 bases and J by 0 bases, with 5 bases between them. The CDR3 covers 13 residues. CDR1 MNHEY and CDR2 SMNVEV come from the germline V gene (reference sequence). CDR3 amino acids: CASSFRVNTEAFF. The CDR3 DNA is TGTGCCAGCAGTTTTCGAGTGAACACTGAAGCTTTCTTT.

J is TRBJ2-5 and V is TRBV3-1; D is possibly TRBD1 (6 bases). Germline CDR1 LGHDT, CDR2 YNNKEL (reference sequence). This CDR3 contains 14 residues. Deletions cut 6 bases from V and 4 bases from J, with 15 bases between. The CDR3 is CASSPRAQGETQYF. For the CDR3, the DNA is TGTGCCAGCAGTCCGAGGGCACAGGGAGAGACCCAGTACTTC.

A few counts support this clonotype. The rearrangement joins TRBV5-1 to TRBJ1-1; D gene unclear. The V and J ends lost 3 bases and 4 bases respectively, with 10 bases between them. The CDR3 contains 13 residues. The germline V gene has CDR1 SGHRS and CDR2 YFSETQ. The CDR3 loop is CASSYNWPTEAFF. The CDR3, as DNA: TGCGCCAGCAGCTACAACTGGCCCACTGAAGCTTTCTTT.

This clonotype was found a few times. The chain combines TRBV7-3 with TRBJ2-1; the match to TRBD2 covers 11 bases. CDR1 SGHTA and CDR2 FQGTGA come from the germline V gene. The length of the CDR3 is 15 residues. V gave up 3 bases and J gave up 7 bases; unmatched junction bases: 5. CDR3 residues: CASSFSGGALNEQFF. CDR3 nucleotides: TGTGCCAGCAGCTTTAGCGGGGGGGCGTTAAATGAGCAGTTCTTC.

The chain joins TRBV24-1 to TRBJ2-2, with D possibly matching TRBD2 (5 bases). This CDR3 is 14 amino acids long. The germline V and J ends were trimmed by 4 bases and 2 bases, with 7 bases remaining between them. Germline CDR1 is KGHDR and CDR2 is SFDVKD. CDR3 sequence (DNA): TGTGCCACCAGTGAAGAGGGAAACACCGGGGAGCTGTTTTTT. As protein: CATSEEGNTGELFF.

V gene TRBV4-1 combines with J gene TRBJ2-7; tentative D call: TRBD2 (6 bases). Between the trimmed V and J ends, which lost 0 bases and 7 bases, there was a span of 10 bases. Germline assignment: CDR1 MGHRA and CDR2 YSYEKL. The CDR3 runs to 13 residues. The chain's CDR3 is CASSQDQEGEQYF. CDR3 bases: TGCGCCAGCAGCCAAGATCAGGAGGGGGAGCAGTACTTC.

In its sample, this clonotype was seen a few times. This chain joins TRBV12-3 or TRBV12-4 and TRBJ2-2; 8 nucleotides agree with TRBD2. The CDR3 length is 15 residues. Trimming cost V 3 bases and J 3 bases; bases outside gene matches: 3. This CDR3 is CASSLGLVDTGELFF. Here the CDR3 DNA reads TGTGCCAGCAGTTTGGGACTAGTCGACACCGGGGAGCTGTTTTTT.

This chain joins TRBV7-2 and TRBJ2-1; TRBD2 matches at 13 bases. The CDR3 is made up of 21 amino acids. Trimming removed 0 bases from V and 9 bases from J; junction bases left unmatched: 20. CDR1 is SGHTA, CDR2 FQGNSA, per germline. CDR3 nucleotides: TGTGCCAGCAGCTTAGCGTTGGGACTAGCGGGACTTATACGGATTAGGCCTGAGCAGTTCTTC. This translates into CASSLALGLAGLIRIRPEQFF.

This chain uses TRBV24-1 with TRBJ2-1; 12 bases fit TRBD2. The CDR3 contains 21 residues. V gave up 2 bases and J gave up 0 bases; unmatched junction bases: 13. Germline V gene data show CDR1 as KGHDR and CDR2 as SFDVKD. DNA of the CDR3: TGTGCCACCAGTGATTCCCCAGCTAGCGGGAGGGCCATCATCTCCTACAATGAGCAGTTCTTC. This sequence encodes CATSDSPASGRAIISYNEQFF.